The source of this T cell receptor beta chain is a study of identical twins. This clonotype was detected ten times or more. MiXCR, run by TCRdb on the 5' RACE reads, gives a single entry per CDR3 protein. The sample consists of 250,000 to 350,000 distinct CDR3 sequences, 8.5% to 9.5% of them appearing once. Each donor was a healthy Caucasian. CDR1 is SGDLS and CDR2 is YYNGEE in the germline V gene. V lost 0 bases and J lost 5, with 8 bases in between. The CDR3 totals 13 residues. The sample was also linked to a second study, of yellow fever vaccine responses in identical twins.

The TCR was taken from a woman aged 18-30 years in good health. Sequencing input: CD8+ T cells sorted from blood. This chain joins TRBV9 and TRBJ1-1, with D unclear. CDR3 region: CASSVAITTEAFF. CDR3 in DNA: TGTGCCAGCAGCGTAGCTATTACAACTGAAGCTTTCTTT.